These 20 T cell receptor beta chains were all obtained from the same sample, sequenced in a study of T-cell reconstitution after alpha-beta-depleted transplantation in children. Unique molecular identifiers were used to barcode this TCRbeta library. TCRdb reprocessed the PCR reads via MiXCR and lists one record per CDR3 protein. This repertoire shows under 75,000 distinct CDR3 sequences, 9.5% to 13% found once; its top ten account for roughly 13%. The input for sequencing was PBMCs, taken before TCRalphabeta/CD19-depleted stem cell transplant. The receptors derive from a boy aged 5 to 17 with acute myeloid leukemia, due to receive a stem cell transplant.

This clonotype came up many times. V and J are TRBV7-2 and TRBJ2-5; D might be TRBD2 (5 bases). The CDR3 runs 14 residues. Deletions cut 2 bases from V and 5 bases from J, with 12 bases between. CDR1 and CDR2 from the germline V gene are SGHTA and FQGNSA. The CDR3 is CASSLSGPGETQYF. CDR3 in DNA: TGTGCCAGCAGCTTATCTGGACCGGGGGAGACCCAGTACTTC.

At least ten counts were recorded for this clonotype. The rearrangement joins TRBV9 to TRBJ2-5; no firm D call. Trimming left V 0 bases short and J 5 bases short, with 11 bases between. CDR3 length equals 14 residues. The V gene's germline CDR1 is SGDLS and CDR2 YYNGEE. The CDR3 DNA sequence: TGTGCCAGCAGCGTAGGTACAGCTTCCGAGACCCAGTACTTC. Encoded protein: CASSVGTASETQYF. Full variable domain (outside the CDR3, taken from reference TRBV9 and TRBJ2-5): DSGVTQTPKHLITATGQRVTLRCSPRSGDLSVYWYQQSLDQGLQFLIQYYNGEERAKGNILERFSAQQFPDLHSELNLSSLELGDSALYFCASSVGTASETQYFGPGTRLLVL.

This clonotype was observed many times. This chain connects TRBV4-2 to TRBJ2-3, with D unresolved. V dropped 0 bases and J dropped 8 bases, with 3 bases sitting between them. This CDR3 is built from 11 residues. The V gene's germline CDR1 is LGHNA and CDR2 YNFKEQ. CDR3 amino acids: CASSQDATQYF. The CDR3 coding sequence is TGTGCCAGCAGCCAAGATGCTACGCAGTATTTT.

This clonotype was observed a few times. V is TRBV4-3 and J is TRBJ2-7, with D possibly matching TRBD1 (5 bases). Germline values: CDR1 LGHNA, CDR2 YSLEER. The CDR3 covers 14 residues. Trimming cost V 1 base and J 5 bases, with 12 bases left between them. As DNA, the CDR3 is TGCGCCAGCAGCCAAGTCCGACAGACGAACGAGCAGTACTTC. It translates to CASSQVRQTNEQYF.

This clonotype was recorded many times. This sequence joins TRBV20-1 and TRBJ2-3; 7 nucleotides line up with TRBD1. V shed 1 base and J 5 bases; nucleotides not matched to a gene: 15. Germline CDR1 is DFQATT and CDR2 is SNEGSKA (reference sequence). The CDR3 is made up of 17 amino acids. The CDR3 DNA is TGCAGTGCTAGAGGGCCCCCGGACAGGACTTATGAAGATACGCAGTATTTT. This translates into CSARGPPDRTYEDTQYF.

This clonotype showed up many times. The rearrangement links TRBV15 to TRBJ1-2; no definite D call. The CDR3 loop spans 13 amino acids. Trimming cost V 3 bases and J 8 bases, with 13 bases left between them. Germline V gives CDR1 LNHNV, CDR2 YYDKDF (reference sequence). DNA of the CDR3: TGTGCCACCAGCAGCCGGGGTGCGGACGGCTACACCTTC. It encodes CATSSRGADGYTF.

This clonotype was counted many times. The chain employs TRBV7-2 and TRBJ2-1, with TRBD2 matching 11 bases. This CDR3 spans 17 amino acids. V lost 0 bases, J lost 3 bases, and 4 bases stayed unmatched. Germline V gene sequence: CDR1 SGHTA, CDR2 FQGNSA. The CDR3 loop is CASSLARGLAGYNEQFF. The CDR3 DNA follows: TGTGCCAGCAGCTTAGCGCGAGGACTAGCGGGCTACAATGAGCAGTTCTTC. The full variable domain, its missing parts supplied by reference TRBV7-2 and TRBJ2-1, is GAGVSQSPSNKVTEKGKDVELRCDPISGHTALYWYRQSLGQGLEFLIYFQGNSAPDKSGLPSDRFSAERTGGSVSTLTIQRTQQEDSAVYLCASSLARGLAGYNEQFFGPGTRLTVL.

The table lists this clonotype with a few counts. This rearrangement joins TRBV7-2 to TRBJ2-7; D unclear. Germline V gives CDR1 SGHTA, CDR2 FQGNSA. V lost 1 base, J lost 2 bases, and 9 bases lay in between. CDR3 length: 14 residues. CDR3 amino acids: CASSLVMGTYEQYF. In DNA, the CDR3 is TGTGCCAGCAGCTTAGTCATGGGCACCTACGAGCAGTACTTC. Full variable domain (remainder filled in from reference TRBV7-2 and TRBJ2-7): GAGVSQSPSNKVTEKGKDVELRCDPISGHTALYWYRQSLGQGLEFLIYFQGNSAPDKSGLPSDRFSAERTGGSVSTLTIQRTQQEDSAVYLCASSLVMGTYEQYFGPGTRLTVT.

Many counts were recorded for this clonotype. The gene calls are TRBV7-2 and TRBJ2-3; D is unclear. The CDR3 length is 12 residues. Per germline, CDR1 SGHTA and CDR2 FQGNSA. The V end lost 2 bases, the J end lost 11 bases, and 11 bases lay between the germline ends. The CDR3 region has the DNA TGTGCCAGCAGCTTAAGAGTGAGTGAGCAGTATTTT. Translated, it gives CASSLRVSEQYF.

The chain has TRBV11-3 and TRBJ2-7; D gene unclear. The CDR3 has 13 residues. V lost 2 bases to trimming and J lost 3 bases, with 8 bases between them. Germline V gene sequence: CDR1 SGHNT, CDR2 YENEEA. The CDR3 spells CASSLSSYYEQYF. In nucleotides, the CDR3 is TGTGCCAGCAGCTTATCCAGCTACTACGAGCAGTACTTC.

This CDR3 reads CSASRGTEAFF. CDR3 bases: TGCAGTGCTAGCAGGGGGACTGAAGCTTTCTTT. The gene calls are TRBV20-1 and TRBJ1-1; 7 bases are a match to TRBD1. This CDR3 has 11 residues. Germline-derived CDR1 and CDR2 are DFQATT and SNEGSKA (reference sequence). J was trimmed by 5 bases and V by 3 bases; bases with no gene match: 0.

In its sample, this clonotype was seen a few times. The chain has TRBV6-5 and TRBJ1-2, with TRBD1 identical over 9 bases. Per germline, CDR1 MNHEY and CDR2 SVGAGI. Unmatched junction bases numbered 7, after V lost 4 bases and J lost 4 bases. This CDR3 has 15 amino acids. The chain's CDR3 is CASSFRQGVTYGYTF. CDR3 bases: TGTGCCAGCAGTTTTCGACAGGGGGTGACCTATGGCTACACCTTC.

This clonotype was seen ten or more times. V is TRBV12-3 or TRBV12-4 and J is TRBJ2-5, with 11 bases identical to TRBD2. This CDR3 spans 16 amino acids. Losses at the gene ends were 5 bases for V and 2 bases for J; bases not matched to a gene: 7. CDR3 bases: TGTGCCAGCAGTCTCCTAGCGGGGGGTCCTCAAGAGACCCAGTACTTC. Its translation: CASSLLAGGPQETQYF.

The V gene is TRBV29-1, the J gene TRBJ2-1; D is unresolved. CDR1 and CDR2 from the germline V gene are SQVTM and ANQGSEA. Trimming pared 2 bases from V and 0 bases from J, leaving 14 bases between. The CDR3 is made up of 16 amino acids. The CDR3 DNA sequence: TGCAGCGTTGAACAAACAGCTGAGAGCTCCTACAATGAGCAGTTCTTC. This translates into CSVEQTAESSYNEQFF.

There are a few counts of this clonotype. CDR3 amino acids: CASSPLAGGQETQYF. The CDR3 nucleotides are TGTGCCAGCAGTCCGCTAGCGGGGGGCCAAGAGACCCAGTACTTC. V is TRBV27 and J is TRBJ2-5; 11 bases fit TRBD2. Trimming removed 5 bases from V and 1 base from J; junction bases left unmatched: 3. The CDR3 runs to 15 residues. CDR1 is MNHEY, CDR2 SMNVEV, per germline (reference sequence).

This clonotype was detected ten times or more. The CDR3 DNA sequence: TGTGCCAGCAGCGGCAGGACTAGCGAGTGGGAGACCCAGTACTTC. Protein sequence: CASSGRTSEWETQYF. The chain combines TRBV9 with TRBJ2-5; 9 bases agree with TRBD2. V gave up 3 bases and J gave up 5 bases; unmatched junction bases: 8. The CDR3 sequence is 15 residues long. Germline lookup yields CDR1 SGDLS and CDR2 YYNGEE.

This clonotype was observed a few times. The J gene is TRBJ2-7, the V gene TRBV6-5; 10 bases map to TRBD2. The CDR3 sequence is 19 residues long. With V trimmed by 2 bases and J by 2 bases, 15 bases remained unmatched. Germline V gene data show CDR1 as MNHEY and CDR2 as SVGAGI. The CDR3 loop reads CASSYLILAGHDLAYEQYF. CDR3 coding DNA: TGTGCCAGCAGTTACCTCATACTAGCGGGACACGACCTCGCCTACGAGCAGTACTTC.

This clonotype was observed at least ten times. The chain couples TRBV24-1 to TRBJ2-1; 7 nucleotides line up with TRBD2. J lost 0 bases, V lost 4 bases, and 8 bases had no gene match. Germline V gene sequence: CDR1 KGHDR, CDR2 SFDVKD. CDR3 length: 17 residues. The CDR3 is CATSEPGGPGSYNEQFF. DNA of the CDR3: TGTGCCACCAGTGAACCGGGAGGTCCTGGCTCCTACAATGAGCAGTTCTTC.

V and J are TRBV12-3 or TRBV12-4 and TRBJ1-1, with no clear D. V lost 2 bases and J lost 6, with 10 bases in between. This CDR3 comprises 13 residues. CDR3 protein: CASSLYEDPEAFF. As DNA, the CDR3 is TGTGCCAGCAGTTTATATGAGGACCCTGAAGCTTTCTTT.

This clonotype was seen only a few times. The CDR3 region is CASSHRAGHEKLFF. The CDR3, as DNA: TGTGCCAGCAGCCACAGGGCGGGACATGAAAAACTGTTTTTT. The V and J genes are TRBV21-1 and TRBJ1-4; the table calls TRBD1, which could not be checked here. TRBV21-1 represents a pseudogene. The CDR3 loop spans 14 amino acids.